This entry lists 4 T cell receptor beta chains sequenced from one sample in a study of T cell responses to AZD1222 COVID-19 vaccine (dated by TCRdb to the early 2020s). Interpreted using the paper, the time point label stands for: baseline before first vaccination. Library preparation employed the immunoSEQ multiplex PCR assay. The table comes from immuneACCESS by way of TCRdb, which keeps in-frame sequences with V and J called. Part of the clones is missing from these tables; in studies checked, under half for an unresolved V gene and the rest for unknown reasons. Counted in this sample were 120,000 or so clones; about nine tenths of them appeared once. The ten largest clones capture about 7% of the sample. Sequencing used peripheral blood, obtained on day 0 of AZD1222 vaccination. These receptors were taken from an adult in good health.

The V call is TRBV19, the J call TRBJ2-7; D gene ambiguous. Germline CDR1 is LNHDA and CDR2 is SQIVND (reference sequence). Trimming shortened V by 3 bases and J by 3 bases, and 9 bases separated the two germline ends. This CDR3 is 13 amino acids long. Here the CDR3 reads CASSMGMGYEQYF. The CDR3 nucleotides are TGTGCCAGTAGTATGGGAATGGGCTACGAGCAGTACTTC. Based on the CDR3 plus reference TRBV19 and TRBJ2-7, the full variable domain is DGGITQSPKYLFRKEGQNVTLSCEQNLNHDAMYWYRQDPGQGLRLIYYSQIVNDFQKGDIAEGYSVSREKKESFPLTVTSAQKNPTAFYLCASSMGMGYEQYFGPGTRLTVT.

J is TRBJ2-7 and V is TRBV30; 7 bases match TRBD2. Germline-derived CDR1 and CDR2 are GTSNPN and SVGIG (reference sequence). V was pared by 3 bases and J by 2 bases, with 10 bases of the junction left unmatched. This CDR3 comprises 15 residues. The chain's CDR3 is CAWSGLAAKAYEQYF. CDR3 in DNA: TGTGCCTGGAGCGGGCTAGCGGCTAAGGCCTACGAGCAGTACTTC.

V usage is TRBV9 and J usage is TRBJ2-1, with D unresolved. CDR1 SGDLS and CDR2 YYNGEE come from the germline V gene. CDR3 length: 12 amino acids. V lost 0 bases and J 7 bases, leaving 5 bases between the germline ends. CDR3 sequence (DNA): TGTGCCAGCAGCGTAGCCTTTAATGAGCAGTTCTTC. As protein: CASSVAFNEQFF.

The V and J genes are TRBV19 and TRBJ2-1; 7 bases are shared with TRBD2. CDR3 length equals 18 residues. The germline V gene encodes CDR1 LNHDA and CDR2 SQIVND (reference sequence). Trimming removed 5 bases from V and 0 bases from J; junction bases left unmatched: 13. The CDR3 nucleotides are TGTGCCAGTAGTCTTCGGACTAGGACGTTGGGCTCCTACAATGAGCAGTTCTTC. It is translated as CASSLRTRTLGSYNEQFF.